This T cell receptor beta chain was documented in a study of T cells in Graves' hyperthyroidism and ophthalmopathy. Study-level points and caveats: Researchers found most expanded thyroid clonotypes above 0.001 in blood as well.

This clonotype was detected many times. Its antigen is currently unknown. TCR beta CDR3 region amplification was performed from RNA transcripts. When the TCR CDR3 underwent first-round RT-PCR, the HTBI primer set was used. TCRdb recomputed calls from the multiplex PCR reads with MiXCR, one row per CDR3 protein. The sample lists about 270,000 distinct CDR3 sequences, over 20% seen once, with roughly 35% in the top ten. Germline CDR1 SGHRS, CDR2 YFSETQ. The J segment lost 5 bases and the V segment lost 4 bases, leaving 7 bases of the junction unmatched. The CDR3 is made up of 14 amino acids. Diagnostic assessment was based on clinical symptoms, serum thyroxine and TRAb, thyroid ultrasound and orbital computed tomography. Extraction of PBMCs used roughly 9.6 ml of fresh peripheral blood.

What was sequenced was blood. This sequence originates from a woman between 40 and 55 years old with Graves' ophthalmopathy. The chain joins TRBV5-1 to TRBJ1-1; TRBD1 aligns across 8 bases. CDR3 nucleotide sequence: TGCGCCAGCAGCGTACTAACAGGGGGGACTGAAGCTTTCTTT. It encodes CASSVLTGGTEAFF.